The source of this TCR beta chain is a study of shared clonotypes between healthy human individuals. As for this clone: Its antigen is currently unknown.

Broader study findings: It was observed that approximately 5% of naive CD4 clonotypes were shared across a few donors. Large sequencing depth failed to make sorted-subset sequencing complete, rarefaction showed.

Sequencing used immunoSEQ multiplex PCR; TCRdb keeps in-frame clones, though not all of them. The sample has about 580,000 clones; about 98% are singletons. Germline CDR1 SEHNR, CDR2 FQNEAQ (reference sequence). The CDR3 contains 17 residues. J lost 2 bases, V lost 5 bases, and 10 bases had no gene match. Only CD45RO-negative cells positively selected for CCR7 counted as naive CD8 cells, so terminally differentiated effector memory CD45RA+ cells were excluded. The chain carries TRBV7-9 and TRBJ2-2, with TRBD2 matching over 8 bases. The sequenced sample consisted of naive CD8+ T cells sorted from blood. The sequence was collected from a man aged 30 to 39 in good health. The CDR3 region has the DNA TGTGCCAGCAGCATAGATAGCGGGATTGGAAACACCGGGGAGCTGTTTTTT. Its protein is CASSIDSGIGNTGELFF.